This passage covers 26 T cell receptor beta chains from one sample sequenced in a study of spatial heterogeneity in lung cancer. The time point: sample taken at primary tumor resection. From the 5' RACE reads, TCRdb called clonotypes with MiXCR, one entry per CDR3 protein. This sample yields just under 95,000 distinct CDR3 sequences, of which approximately 12% are seen a single time; about two fifths belongs to the top ten. The specimen was PBMCs, collected at surgery. All receptors derive from a male donor with early-stage non-small cell lung cancer.

This chain joins TRBV28 and TRBJ1-4; D remains unclear. Trimming removed 3 bases at V and 8 bases at J, with 4 bases between. CDR3 length: 11 amino acids. Looked up from germline, CDR1 is MDHEN and CDR2 is SYDVKM. DNA for the CDR3: TGTGCCAGCAGTTTGGAAGAAAAACTGTTTTTT. Translation: CASSLEEKLFF.

This clonotype showed up just a few times. The rearrangement uses TRBV7-2 and TRBJ2-1; D ambiguous. CDR3 size: 12 residues. Trimming stripped 5 bases from V and 8 bases from J, with 10 bases between. Germline assignment: CDR1 SGHTA and CDR2 FQGNSA. The CDR3 protein is CASSTAGYEQFF. CDR3 nucleotide sequence: TGTGCCAGCAGCACCGCTGGTTATGAGCAGTTCTTC.

This clonotype was recorded at least ten times. The chain employs TRBV10-1 and TRBJ2-1; weak D call: TRBD2 (5 bases). CDR3 size: 14 residues. Germline V gene sequence: CDR1 WNHNN, CDR2 SYGVQD (reference sequence). CDR3 protein: CAESGISSYNEQFF. CDR3 nucleotide sequence: TGCGCGGAATCGGGGATTAGCTCCTACAATGAGCAGTTCTTC.

The sample holds a few counts of this clonotype. This chain links TRBV20-1 with TRBJ1-2, with unresolved D. Trimming took 0 bases from V and 1 from J, leaving 9 bases between them. Germline assignment: CDR1 DFQATT and CDR2 SNEGSKA (reference sequence). The CDR3 spans 14 residues. CDR3 region: CSARDHPFNYGYTF. The CDR3 DNA reads as TGCAGTGCTAGAGATCACCCGTTTAACTATGGCTACACCTTC.

This clonotype was detected a few times. The chain recombines TRBV14 with TRBJ2-7; D remains ambiguous. Germline values: CDR1 SGHDN, CDR2 FVKESK. Trimming took 1 base from V and 6 from J, leaving 16 bases between them. The CDR3 has 15 residues. The CDR3 DNA sequence: TGTGCCAGCAGCCAAGGTCTATGGGGAAACGCCGAGCAGTACTTC. Translation: CASSQGLWGNAEQYF.

The rearrangement joins TRBV18 to TRBJ2-1; 9 nucleotides line up with TRBD2. Germline assignment: CDR1 KGHSH and CDR2 LQKENI. There are 16 residues in the CDR3. Losses at the gene ends were 5 bases for V and 6 bases for J; bases not matched to a gene: 11. The CDR3 protein is CASSAISGGRGNEQFF. Here the CDR3 DNA reads TGTGCCAGCTCAGCGATTAGCGGGGGCAGGGGCAATGAGCAGTTCTTC.

In its sample, this clonotype was seen many times. The chain carries TRBV28 and TRBJ2-1, with D unresolved. Germline CDR1 reads MDHEN; CDR2 reads SYDVKM. The CDR3 length is 16 residues. Trimming removed 4 bases at V and 0 bases at J, with 13 bases between. The CDR3 protein is CASSSPPRSSYNEQFF. CDR3 sequence (DNA): TGTGCCAGCAGTTCCCCCCCCAGAAGCTCCTACAATGAGCAGTTCTTC.

The sample holds a few counts of this clonotype. The rearrangement links TRBV6-2 or TRBV6-3 to TRBJ2-3, with D possibly TRBD2 on 6 matching bases. CDR1 is MNHEY, CDR2 SVGEGT, per germline. The V end lost 0 bases, the J end lost 2 bases, and 12 bases lay between the germline ends. There are 16 residues in the CDR3. CDR3 bases: TGTGCCAGCAGTTACTCAGGGACTCCCAACACAGATACGCAGTATTTT. Its translation is CASSYSGTPNTDTQYF.

There are a few counts of this clonotype. V usage is TRBV7-9 and J usage is TRBJ1-2; TRBD1 might be the D (6 bases). V was cut by 1 base and J by 7 bases, with 16 bases left in between. CDR1 and CDR2 from the germline V gene are SEHNR and FQNEAQ (reference sequence). The CDR3 runs 15 residues. In DNA, the CDR3 is TGTGCCAGCAGCTTAGGAATAGCCACAGGGTTTGGCTACACCTTC. Translation gives CASSLGIATGFGYTF.

To note about this clonotype: At one end, the junction sequence differs from germline, possibly due to a read error. The chain employs TRBV19 and TRBJ1-2; D is unclear. The CDR3 is made up of 12 amino acids. The germline V gene has CDR1 LNHDA and CDR2 SQIVND (reference sequence). CDR3 sequence reads: CVSQSWKYGYTF. In DNA form, the CDR3 reads TGTGTCAGTCAGTCCTGGAAATATGGCTACACCTTC.

This clonotype was detected ten times or more. The chain employs TRBV7-2 and TRBJ2-1, with 9 bases matching TRBD2. The CDR3 has 14 amino acids. Germline V gene lookup returns CDR1 SGHTA and CDR2 FQGNSA. V shed 0 bases, J shed 8 bases, and the junction held 2 bases outside the gene matches. The CDR3 spells CASSLAAGGYEQFF. The CDR3 DNA reads as TGTGCCAGCAGCTTAGCCGCGGGGGGGTATGAGCAGTTCTTC.

At least ten counts were recorded for this clonotype. V gene TRBV24-1 combines with J gene TRBJ1-5; D ambiguous. The CDR3 extends over 12 amino acids. Trimming shortened V by 6 bases and J by 6 bases, and 8 bases separated the two germline ends. Germline values: CDR1 KGHDR, CDR2 SFDVKD. CDR3: CATSWNGQPQHF. CDR3 coding DNA: TGTGCCACCAGTTGGAACGGTCAGCCCCAGCATTTT.

This rearrangement joins TRBV5-1 to TRBJ1-5; maybe TRBD1 (5 bases). The germline V gene encodes CDR1 SGHRS and CDR2 YFSETQ. Trimming stripped 0 bases from V and 5 bases from J, with 12 bases between. CDR3 size: 15 residues. CDR3 loop: CASSLEGSRDQPQHF. The CDR3 DNA sequence: TGCGCCAGCAGCTTGGAAGGGTCCAGGGATCAGCCCCAGCATTTT. The full variable domain, completed using reference TRBV5-1 and TRBJ1-5, is KAGVTQTPRYLIKTRGQQVTLSCSPISGHRSVSWYQQTPGQGLQFLFEYFSETQRNKGNFPGRFSGRQFSNSRSEMNVSTLELGDSALYLCASSLEGSRDQPQHFGDGTRLSIL.

The chain is built from TRBV29-1 and TRBJ2-2; 8 positions agree with TRBD1. V shed 3 bases and J 3 bases; nucleotides not matched to a gene: 3. Looked up from germline, CDR1 is SQVTM and CDR2 is ANQGSEA. CDR3 length equals 14 residues. The CDR3 loop is CSVDRTGYTGELFF. The DNA for the CDR3 is TGCAGCGTTGATAGGACAGGGTACACCGGGGAGCTGTTTTTT.

This clonotype was observed a handful of times. CDR3 residues: CASSPPSIHEQYF. CDR3 DNA: TGTGCCAGCAGCCCTCCTAGTATCCACGAGCAGTACTTC. The V call is TRBV7-2, the J call TRBJ2-7; D is ambiguous. This CDR3 region has 13 residues. Germline values: CDR1 SGHTA, CDR2 FQGNSA. Deletions cut 5 bases from V and 5 bases from J, with 13 bases between. Looking up the rest from reference TRBV7-2 and TRBJ2-7 gives the full variable domain: GAGVSQSPSNKVTEKGKDVELRCDPISGHTALYWYRQSLGQGLEFLIYFQGNSAPDKSGLPSDRFSAERTGGSVSTLTIQRTQQEDSAVYLCASSPPSIHEQYFGPGTRLTVT.

V is TRBV28 and J is TRBJ2-2; 11 positions agree with TRBD2. The CDR3 totals 17 residues. V gave up 4 bases and J gave up 4 bases; unmatched junction bases: 8. CDR1 and CDR2 (germline): MDHEN, SYDVKM. DNA of the CDR3: TGTGCCAGCAGTTCCTGGACTAGCGGGTCGGGCACCGGGGAGCTGTTTTTT. It codes for CASSSWTSGSGTGELFF. The entire variable domain, with the rest obtained from reference TRBV28 and TRBJ2-2, is as follows: DVKVTQSSRYLVKRTGEKVFLECVQDMDHENMFWYRQDPGLGLRLIYFSYDVKMKEKGDIPEGYSVSREKKERFSLILESASTNQTSMYLCASSSWTSGSGTGELFFGEGSRLTVL.

This clonotype came up a few times. This rearrangement joins TRBV11-2 to TRBJ2-7; 15 nucleotides match TRBD2. The germline CDR1 and CDR2 sequences are SGHAT and FQNNGV. V shed 3 bases and J 0 bases; nucleotides not matched to a gene: 6. The CDR3 covers 18 residues. CDR3 region: CASSFSGLAGGTSYEQYF. In nucleotides, the CDR3 is TGTGCCAGCAGCTTTTCGGGACTAGCGGGGGGAACCTCCTACGAGCAGTACTTC.

The chain recombines TRBV28 with TRBJ1-5, with a weak D call TRBD1 (6 bases). Germline V gene data show CDR1 as MDHEN and CDR2 as SYDVKM. V gave up 6 bases and J gave up 3 bases, with 12 bases separating them. The CDR3 spans 14 residues. The CDR3 nucleotides are TGTGCCAGCAGCCGCCAGGGGATCAATCAGCCCCAGCATTTT. Translating gives CASSRQGINQPQHF.

The CDR3 spells CASSWDRETQYF. CDR3 nucleotides: TGTGCCAGCAGTTGGGACCGAGAGACCCAGTACTTC. The rearrangement uses TRBV6-6 and TRBJ2-5; D is perhaps TRBD1 or TRBD2 (5 bases each). With 4 bases removed from V and 4 bases from J, the gap between germline ends came to 7 bases. Germline CDR1 is MNHNY and CDR2 is SVGAGI (reference sequence). The CDR3 is 12 residues long.

This clonotype was seen repeatedly, ten times or more. The CDR3 sequence: CASSQLGNVGTEAFF. CDR3 nucleotides: TGTGCCAGCAGCCAACTAGGAAACGTCGGCACTGAAGCTTTCTTT. V gene TRBV14 combines with J gene TRBJ1-1; D uncertain. Trimming shortened V by 2 bases and J by 4 bases, and 14 bases separated the two germline ends. The CDR3 runs to 15 residues. Germline V gene data show CDR1 as SGHDN and CDR2 as FVKESK. Looking up the rest from reference TRBV14 and TRBJ1-1 gives the full variable domain: EAGVTQFPSHSVIEKGQTVTLRCDPISGHDNLYWYRRVMGKEIKFLLHFVKESKQDESGMPNNRFLAERTGGTYSTLKVQPAELEDSGVYFCASSQLGNVGTEAFFGQGTRLTVV.

This clonotype was detected ten times or more. This chain links TRBV9 with TRBJ2-1; no reliable D call. Germline CDR1 reads SGDLS; CDR2 reads YYNGEE. V lost 0 bases and J 2 bases, leaving 9 bases between the germline ends. The CDR3 loop spans 15 amino acids. The CDR3 nucleotides are TGTGCCAGCAGCGTAGGAGACACCACCTACAATGAGCAGTTCTTC. It yields the protein CASSVGDTTYNEQFF.

This clonotype was counted a few times. The J gene is TRBJ2-7, the V gene TRBV7-2, with TRBD2 as a possible D gene (6 bases). V gave up 0 bases and J gave up 4 bases, with 13 bases separating them. The germline gives CDR1 SGHTA, CDR2 FQGNSA. CDR3 length: 15 residues. CDR3: CASSLAPGGTYEQYF. The DNA of the CDR3 is TGTGCCAGCAGCTTAGCGCCCGGCGGGACGTACGAGCAGTACTTC. Variable domain in full (rest from reference TRBV7-2 and TRBJ2-7): GAGVSQSPSNKVTEKGKDVELRCDPISGHTALYWYRQSLGQGLEFLIYFQGNSAPDKSGLPSDRFSAERTGGSVSTLTIQRTQQEDSAVYLCASSLAPGGTYEQYFGPGTRLTVT.

V and J are TRBV30 and TRBJ2-4; D gene uncertain. Germline CDR1 and CDR2: GTSNPN and SVGIG (reference sequence). This CDR3 has 13 residues. The germline V and J ends were trimmed by 2 bases and 2 bases, with 7 bases remaining between them. The CDR3 here is CAWSPGSKNIQYF. CDR3 coding DNA: TGTGCCTGGAGTCCAGGCTCCAAAAACATTCAGTACTTC.

V gene TRBV29-1 combines with J gene TRBJ2-7, with 7 positions matching TRBD1. Germline CDR1 SQVTM, CDR2 ANQGSEA. The CDR3 totals 13 residues. The V segment lost 7 bases and the J segment 7 bases; nucleotides outside the gene matches: 13. In nucleotides, the CDR3 is TGCAGCGCCGTCGTAGGGGGCCAAGGGGAGCAGTACTTC. Its protein product is CSAVVGGQGEQYF.

This clonotype has just a few counts. The CDR3: CASSYLMGGPNSYEQYF. CDR3 nucleotides: TGTGCCAGCAGTTACTTAATGGGGGGACCCAACTCCTACGAGCAGTACTTC. The chain couples TRBV6-2 or TRBV6-3 to TRBJ2-7; D is possibly TRBD2 (6 bases). V shed 1 base and J shed 0 bases, with 16 bases lying between them. The CDR3 sequence is 17 residues long. From germline, CDR1 is MNHEY and CDR2 SVGEGT.

This clonotype has ten or more counts. This chain uses TRBV23-1 with TRBJ2-7; D not resolved. TRBV23-1 is designated an ORF whose function remains uncertain. The CDR3 runs 15 residues. V dropped 3 bases and J dropped 1 base, with 13 bases sitting between them. This chain's CDR3 is CASSHPPGQSYEQYF. The CDR3 region has the DNA TGCGCCAGCAGTCACCCTCCCGGGCAGTCCTACGAGCAGTACTTC.